Many counts were recorded for the clone carrying this T cell receptor beta chain. Primers used for first-strand cDNA, a TRAV- and TRBV-specific set, covered both alpha and beta chains. It was with a constant-region primer and a V-primer adapter that TCRs were amplified over approximately 18 PCR cycles. TCRdb ran MiXCR on the reads and lists one entry per CDR3 protein. Among some 57,000 distinct CDR3 sequences listed, 23% were seen once. This specimen comes from a study of low-dose radiotherapy and immunotherapy resistance in tumors. Whole-study context: Individuals in Cohort 2 had 1 Gy per fraction every two weeks, adding up to 13 Gy over 26 weeks.

As to time point: after trial treatment. Noted treatment: LDRT plus nivolumab, ipilimumab, low-dose cyclophosphamide and aspirin (RACIN trial). The V and J ends lost 2 bases and 2 bases respectively, with 17 bases between them. This CDR3 spans 17 amino acids. Germline CDR1 SGHDN, CDR2 FVKESK. The sequence derives from a male donor with prostate cancer. This chain connects TRBV14 to TRBJ2-3; D may correspond to TRBD1 or TRBD2 (5 bases each). Sample: PBMCs, taken after low-dose radiotherapy plus immunotherapy. The CDR3 DNA sequence: TGTGCCAGCAGCCAATTCATTGTGGGGGAGAACACAGATACGCAGTATTTT. It yields the protein CASSQFIVGENTDTQYF.